This paragraph reports one TCR beta chain. Antigen specificity is unknown. This CDR3 spans 15 amino acids. Germline V lookup: CDR1 MNHNS, CDR2 SASEGT. V dropped 6 bases and J dropped 2; count of bases not matched to a gene: 5. The PCR contained 60 Vbeta and 13 Jbeta primers. Measured with immunoSEQ multiplex PCR; TCRdb has only the in-frame clones, and not every one. The sample shows roughly 120,000 clones, roughly 80% of them seen only once. This sample was taken from a study of cytomegalovirus exposure and HLA in healthy donors. Study results and limitations: In vitro confirmation showed a few CMV-associated chains to be CMV antigen specific.

The rearrangement links TRBV6-1 to TRBJ2-2, with 8 bases aligning to TRBD2. Material: PBMCs. This receptor was identified in a female donor in good health and CMV-seropositive. CDR3 sequence: CASRKLAVNTGELFF. The DNA of the CDR3 is TGTGCCAGCAGAAAACTAGCGGTAAACACCGGGGAGCTGTTTTTT.